This T cell receptor beta chain was sequenced in a study of blood T cell repertoires in COVID-19. Study in general: Acute-phase and convalescent COVID-19 samples originated in the United States, Italy and Spain. Sources were T cells, B-cell-depleted T cells, or PBMCs; the material itself was cDNA or gDNA.

CDR1 and CDR2 (germline): SGHTA, FQGTGA. The CDR3 is made up of 14 amino acids. Germline trimming cut 5 bases from V and 7 bases from J; bases unmatched to any gene: 6. Authors' methods: Researchers report that nucleated cell counts were estimated from reference gene primer amplification. Profiled with immunoSEQ multiplex PCR; TCRdb holds only in-frame clones, not every one. The V and J calls and clone size were taken over from that table, and D and trimming were inferred from the DNA. The table shows roughly 180,000 clones, with approximately 85% occurring only once. This TCR came from a man in his sixties who had recovered from COVID-19. V is TRBV7-3 and J is TRBJ2-2; TRBD2 matches 8 bases. The sample taken for sequencing was peripheral blood. The CDR3 region is CASSEGLGSGELFF. DNA for the CDR3: TGTGCCAGCAGCGAGGGACTAGGGAGCGGGGAGCTGTTTTTT.